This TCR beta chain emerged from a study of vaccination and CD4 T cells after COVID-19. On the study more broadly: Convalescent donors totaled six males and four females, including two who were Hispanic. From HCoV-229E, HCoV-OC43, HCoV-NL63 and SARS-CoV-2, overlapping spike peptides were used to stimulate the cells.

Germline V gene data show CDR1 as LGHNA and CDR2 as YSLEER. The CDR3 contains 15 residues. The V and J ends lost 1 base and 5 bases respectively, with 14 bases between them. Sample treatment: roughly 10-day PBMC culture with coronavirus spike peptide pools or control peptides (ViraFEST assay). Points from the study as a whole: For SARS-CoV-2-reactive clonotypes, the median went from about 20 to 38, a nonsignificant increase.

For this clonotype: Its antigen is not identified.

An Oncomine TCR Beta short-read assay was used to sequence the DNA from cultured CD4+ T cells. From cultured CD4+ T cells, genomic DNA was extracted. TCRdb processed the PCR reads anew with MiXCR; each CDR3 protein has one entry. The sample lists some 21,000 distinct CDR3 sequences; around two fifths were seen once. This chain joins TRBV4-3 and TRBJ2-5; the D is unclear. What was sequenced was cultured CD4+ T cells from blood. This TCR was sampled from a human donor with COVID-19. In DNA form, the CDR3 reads TGCGCCAGCAGCCAAGCGGCGCTTCTAGGGGAGACCCAGTACTTC. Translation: CASSQAALLGETQYF.